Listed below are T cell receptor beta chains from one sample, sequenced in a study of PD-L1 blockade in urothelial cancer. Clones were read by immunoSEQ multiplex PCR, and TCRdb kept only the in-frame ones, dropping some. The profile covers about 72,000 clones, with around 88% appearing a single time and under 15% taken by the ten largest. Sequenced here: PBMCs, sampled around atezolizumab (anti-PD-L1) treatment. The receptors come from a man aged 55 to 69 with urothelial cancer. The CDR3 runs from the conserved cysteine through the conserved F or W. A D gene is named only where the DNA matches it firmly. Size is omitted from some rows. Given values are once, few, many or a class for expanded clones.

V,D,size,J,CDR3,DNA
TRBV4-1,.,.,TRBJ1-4,CASSLSGTRSEKLFF,TGCGCCAGCAGCTTATCCGGGACTCGTAGTGAAAAACTGTTTTTT
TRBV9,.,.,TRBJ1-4,CASSVDGAEKLFF,TGTGCCAGCAGCGTAGACGGAGCTGAAAAACTGTTTTTT
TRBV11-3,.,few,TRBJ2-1,CASSLDINNEQFF,TGTGCCAGCAGCTTAGATATAAACAATGAGCAGTTCTTC
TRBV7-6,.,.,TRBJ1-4,CASARANEKLFF,TGTGCCAGCGCCAGGGCGAATGAAAAACTGTTTTTT
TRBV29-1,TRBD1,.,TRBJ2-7,CSAGTANSYEQYF,TGCAGCGCCGGGACAGCAAATAGCTACGAGCAGTACTTC
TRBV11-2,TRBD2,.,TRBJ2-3,CASSLRPREAGFTDTQYF,TGTGCCAGCAGCTTACGCCCTCGCGAAGCGGGGTTCACAGATACGCAGTATTTT
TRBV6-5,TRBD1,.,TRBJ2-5,CASSSGTVVQETQYF,TGTGCCAGCAGTTCCGGGACAGTAGTCCAAGAGACCCAGTACTTC
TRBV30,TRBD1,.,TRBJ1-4,CAWDRAISEKLFF,TGTGCCTGGGACAGGGCGATTTCCGAAAAACTGTTTTTT
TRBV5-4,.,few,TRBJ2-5,CASSRQETQYF,TGTGCCAGCAGCCGCCAAGAGACCCAGTACTTC
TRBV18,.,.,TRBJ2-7,CASSPRLRTGDEQYF,TGTGCCAGCTCACCACGACTACGTACCGGAGACGAGCAGTACTTC
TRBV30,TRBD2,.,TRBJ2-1,CAWRAGGPLNEQFF,TGTGCCTGGAGAGCGGGGGGGCCCCTCAATGAGCAGTTCTTC
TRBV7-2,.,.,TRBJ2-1,CASSRGVTNEQFF,TGTGCCAGCAGCAGGGGTGTTACCAATGAGCAGTTCTTC
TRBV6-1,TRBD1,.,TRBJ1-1,CASRPDRVGTEAFF,TGTGCCAGCAGGCCCGACAGGGTGGGCACTGAAGCTTTCTTT
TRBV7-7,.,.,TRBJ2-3,CASSLARGDTQYF,TGTGCTAGCAGCTTAGCCCGAGGGGATACGCAGTATTTT
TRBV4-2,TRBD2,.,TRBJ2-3,CASSQRLATDTQYF,TGTGCCAGCAGCCAGAGACTAGCTACAGATACGCAGTATTTT
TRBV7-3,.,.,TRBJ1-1,CASSLSPGNTEAFF,TGTGCCAGCAGCTTATCCCCCGGGAACACTGAAGCTTTCTTT
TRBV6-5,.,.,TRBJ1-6,CASSYSSRGNSPLHF,TGTGCCAGCAGTTACTCGAGCAGGGGAAATTCACCCCTCCACTTT
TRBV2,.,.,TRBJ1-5,CASSTGNQPQHF,TGTGCCAGCAGTACAGGGAATCAGCCCCAGCATTTT
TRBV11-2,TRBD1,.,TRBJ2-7,CASSLGTGVYEQYF,TGTGCCAGCAGCTTGGGGACAGGGGTTTACGAGCAGTACTTC
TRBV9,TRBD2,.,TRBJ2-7,CASSVGGGGLDEQYF,TGTGCCAGCAGCGTAGGAGGCGGGGGTTTGGACGAGCAGTACTTC
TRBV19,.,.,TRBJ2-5,CASLNAQGFSQTQYF,TGTGCCAGCCTCAACGCGCAGGGCTTTTCTCAGACCCAGTACTTC
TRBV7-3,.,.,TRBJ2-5,CASSLFGQNQETQYF,TGTGCCAGCAGCTTATTTGGGCAGAACCAAGAGACCCAGTACTTC
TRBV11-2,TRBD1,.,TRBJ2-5,CASSLNDRGQETQYF,TGTGCCAGCAGCTTAAACGACAGGGGGCAAGAGACCCAGTACTTC
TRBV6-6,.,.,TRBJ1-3,CASRLTEKDSGNTIYF,TGTGCCAGCAGGTTGACAGAGAAAGACTCTGGAAACACCATATATTTT
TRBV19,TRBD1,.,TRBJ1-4,CATSSPGTGREKLFF,TGTGCCACCTCATCACCCGGGACAGGGAGGGAAAAACTGTTTTTT
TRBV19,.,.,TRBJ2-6,CASSSQGRGGANVLTF,TGTGCCAGTAGTTCCCAGGGAAGGGGGGGGGCCAACGTCCTGACTTTC
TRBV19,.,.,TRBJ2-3,CASTTTRGDTQYF,TGTGCCAGTACCACCACCCGGGGAGATACGCAGTATTTT
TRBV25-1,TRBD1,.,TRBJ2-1,CASGSQQGNNEQFF,TGTGCCAGCGGCTCCCAACAGGGGAACAATGAGCAGTTCTTC
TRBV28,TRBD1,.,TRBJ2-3,CASRGQGGDTQYF,TGTGCCAGCAGGGGACAGGGAGGAGATACGCAGTATTTT
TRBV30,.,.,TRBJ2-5,CAWGASGIETQYF,TGTGCCTGGGGTGCGTCGGGGATAGAGACCCAATACTTC
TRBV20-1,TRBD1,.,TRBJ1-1,CRRTGLTEAFF,TGCAGGAGGACAGGGTTAACTGAAGCTTTCTTT
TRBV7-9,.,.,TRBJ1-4,CASSLAYSNEKLFF,TGTGCCAGCAGCTTAGCATACTCTAATGAAAAACTGTTTTTT
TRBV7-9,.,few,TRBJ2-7,CASSLTGRYEQYF,TGTGCCAGCAGCTTAACAGGGCGTTACGAGCAGTACTTC
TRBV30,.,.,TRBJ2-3,CAWKAGGTDTQYF,TGTGCCTGGAAGGCAGGCGGGACAGATACGCAGTATTTT
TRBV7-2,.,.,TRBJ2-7,CASSPSPGPYEQYF,TGTGCCAGCAGCCCGTCCCCTGGGCCCTACGAGCAGTACTTC
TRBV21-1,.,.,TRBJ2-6,CASSKRGGAMSGANVLTF,TGTGCCAGCAGCAAGAGGGGGGGAGCAATGTCTGGGGCCAACGTCCTGACTTTC
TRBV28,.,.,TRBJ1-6,CASSPLRGMNSPLHF,TGTGCCAGCAGCCCCCTCCGAGGGATGAACTCACCCCTCCACTTT